This TCR beta chain was captured in a study of blood T cell repertoires in COVID-19. Seattle enrolled patients during active infection and tracked them longitudinally. Trimming shortened V by 0 bases and J by 7 bases, and 10 bases separated the two germline ends. CDR1 and CDR2 from the germline V gene are MGHRA and YSYEKL. The CDR3 is 15 residues long. Assay used: immunoSEQ multiplex PCR; TCRdb lists only in-frame clones, some missing. The table lists about 190,000 clones, 82% of them singletons. The table lists this clone with a count of one. Sequencing was performed on peripheral blood. The TCR sequence derives from a woman aged 60-75 years with COVID-19, enrolled during active disease. This chain connects TRBV4-1 to TRBJ1-6, with D uncertain. The CDR3 is CASSQDVVENSPLHF. In nucleotides, the CDR3 is TGCGCCAGCAGCCAAGATGTGGTGGAGAATTCACCCCTCCACTTT.